This passage covers 22 T cell receptor beta chains from one sample sequenced in a study of shared clonotypes between healthy human individuals (dated by TCRdb to about 2020). Library generation was performed with the immunoSEQ multiplex PCR assay. TCRdb stores this immuneACCESS table with in-frame sequences only. Part of the clones is absent; in the studies checked, under half of the shortfall reflects unresolved V genes, and no reason is known for the rest. This sample has about 2.3 million clones in its table, and more than 80% of those were observed once. The ten largest make up 0.3% to 0.4% of the sample. The sequencing sample was made of naive CD4+ T cells from PBMCs. Per the publication, the cell subset or site label means: CD45RA+ positively selected. Receptors were obtained from a man aged 18 to 30 in good health. Some clones in this sample may be carry-over from other donors' samples.

The chain recombines TRBV5-4 with TRBJ2-2, with 8 bases matching TRBD2. Germline V gives CDR1 SGHNT, CDR2 YYREEE (reference sequence). Trimming removed 1 base from V and 4 bases from J; junction bases left unmatched: 3. This CDR3 spans 15 amino acids. CDR3 region: CASSLFAGGTGELFF. The CDR3 DNA follows: TGTGCCAGCAGCTTGTTCGCGGGAGGCACCGGGGAGCTGTTTTTT.

This rearrangement joins TRBV7-8 to TRBJ1-5, with a possible D match to TRBD1 (6 bases). Trimming stripped 0 bases from V and 1 base from J, with 13 bases between. The CDR3 has 17 amino acids. The germline V gene has CDR1 SGHVS and CDR2 FQNEAQ. The CDR3 region is CASSLALGGVSNQPQHF. CDR3 coding DNA: TGTGCCAGCAGCTTAGCACTGGGGGGCGTGAGCAATCAGCCCCAGCATTTT.

The chain has TRBV19 and TRBJ2-2; 10 bases agree with TRBD1. V shed 1 base, J shed 6 bases, and the junction held 2 bases outside the gene matches. CDR1 is LNHDA, CDR2 SQIVND, per germline (reference sequence). This CDR3 is 15 amino acids long. The CDR3 protein is CASSIVGQGSGELFF. In DNA, the CDR3 is TGTGCCAGTAGTATAGTGGGACAGGGGTCCGGGGAGCTGTTTTTT.

V is TRBV30 and J is TRBJ2-7, with 8 nucleotides matching TRBD2. The CDR3 length is 13 residues. CDR1 is GTSNPN and CDR2 is SVGIG in the germline V gene (reference sequence). The V and J ends lost 2 bases and 5 bases, in that order; junction bases with no gene match: 5. The CDR3 bases are TGTGCCTGGAGTAACGGGGGGGCCCACGAGCAGTACTTC. Its translation is CAWSNGGAHEQYF.

This clone appeared once. Here the CDR3 DNA reads TGTGCCAGCAGTATGACAGGGTGGAGGTATTACGAGCAGTACTTC. It encodes CASSMTGWRYYEQYF. The chain links TRBV28 to TRBJ2-7; 7 bases map to TRBD1. V was pared by 5 bases and J by 4 bases, with 11 bases of the junction left unmatched. The germline V gene encodes CDR1 MDHEN and CDR2 SYDVKM. The CDR3 contains 15 residues.

V and J are TRBV9 and TRBJ2-3; D unresolved. Germline V gene sequence: CDR1 SGDLS, CDR2 YYNGEE. V was shortened by 5 bases and J by 4 bases, with 8 bases between the two germline ends. The CDR3 is 12 residues long. This CDR3 reads CASSRNADTQYF. Here the CDR3 DNA reads TGTGCCAGCAGTAGGAATGCAGATACGCAGTATTTT.

The chain links TRBV11-2 to TRBJ2-7, with D possibly called TRBD1 or TRBD2 (5 bases each). The CDR3 is 14 amino acids. The germline V and J ends were trimmed by 5 bases and 6 bases, with 17 bases remaining between them. The germline CDR1 and CDR2 sequences are SGHAT and FQNNGV. The CDR3 reads CASSLHQGEGEQYF. CDR3 DNA: TGTGCCAGCAGCCTCCACCAGGGAGAGGGCGAGCAGTACTTC.

The chain employs TRBV28 and TRBJ1-3, with 7 bases aligning to TRBD1. CDR1 and CDR2 (germline): MDHEN, SYDVKM. The trim removed 4 bases at V and 4 bases at J, leaving 13 bases unmatched. This CDR3 region has 17 residues. The CDR3 loop is CASSWGGQVLTGNTIYF. The CDR3 DNA reads TGTGCCAGCAGTTGGGGCGGACAGGTTCTAACCGGAAACACCATATATTTT.

The J gene is TRBJ1-4, the V gene TRBV11-2; 7 bases align to TRBD1. CDR1 SGHAT and CDR2 FQNNGV come from the germline V gene. The CDR3 totals 14 residues. With 1 base clipped from V and 7 bases from J, the junction kept 3 bases outside the gene matches. CDR3 sequence (DNA): TGTGCCAGCAGCTTAGTGGGACAGTTTGAAAAACTGTTTTTT. Residues: CASSLVGQFEKLFF.

The DNA of the CDR3 is TGTGCCAGCTCACCACCCCTAGCGCCTGAGCAGTTCTTC. Protein product: CASSPPLAPEQFF. The chain uses TRBV18 and TRBJ2-1; maybe TRBD2 (6 bases). The CDR3 is 13 amino acids. V lost 0 bases, J lost 9 bases, and 9 bases lay in between. From germline, CDR1 is KGHSH and CDR2 LQKENI.

J is TRBJ1-1 and V is TRBV6-6; D gene uncertain. Germline values: CDR1 MNHNY, CDR2 SVGAGI (reference sequence). The CDR3 runs 14 residues. Trimming pared 2 bases from V and 4 bases from J, leaving 11 bases between. The CDR3 DNA reads TGTGCCAGCAGTTACACACCAGGTTCCACTGAAGCTTTCTTT. This gives the protein CASSYTPGSTEAFF.

The genes are TRBV11-2 and TRBJ1-1; 8 bases align to TRBD1. Germline V CDR1 and CDR2: SGHAT, FQNNGV. Trimming removed 5 bases from V and 2 bases from J; junction bases left unmatched: 10. The CDR3 extends over 16 amino acids. The CDR3 region is CASSQGQGGSNTEAFF. The CDR3 DNA reads as TGTGCCAGCAGCCAAGGACAGGGAGGGAGCAACACTGAAGCTTTCTTT.

The chain combines TRBV15 with TRBJ1-2, with D possibly matching TRBD1 (5 bases). The CDR3 spans 15 residues. Trimming stripped 4 bases from V and 4 bases from J, with 16 bases between. From germline, CDR1 is LNHNV and CDR2 YYDKDF (reference sequence). DNA of the CDR3: TGTGCCACCAGCACCCCTTCGGGGGGTGCCTATGGCTACACCTTC. Translating gives CATSTPSGGAYGYTF.

The chain is built from TRBV11-1 and TRBJ2-5, with 9 bases identical to TRBD2. V was clipped by 5 bases and J by 4 bases; unmatched bases: 14. The CDR3 contains 17 residues. Per germline, CDR1 SGHAT and CDR2 FQDESV (reference sequence). The CDR3 DNA reads as TGTGCCAGCAGCCCCCGACTAGCGGTCGGGGGACGAGAGACCCAGTACTTC. Translated, it gives CASSPRLAVGGRETQYF.

This chain links TRBV2 with TRBJ1-1, with 7 bases matching TRBD1. CDR3 length: 16 amino acids. V shed 6 bases and J 0 bases; nucleotides not matched to a gene: 10. Germline lookup yields CDR1 SNHLY and CDR2 FYNNEI. The CDR3 sequence is CASRTGTAIMNTEAFF. The CDR3 DNA reads as TGTGCCAGCAGGACCGGGACAGCCATCATGAACACTGAAGCTTTCTTT.

V is TRBV11-2 and J is TRBJ1-1; D gene ambiguous. Trimming pared 7 bases from V and 1 base from J, leaving 13 bases between. CDR1 is SGHAT and CDR2 is FQNNGV in the germline V gene. CDR3 length: 14 amino acids. The CDR3 coding sequence is TGTGCCAGCACCCTGTTAGGGAGGAACACTGAAGCTTTCTTT. Its translation is CASTLLGRNTEAFF.

V gene TRBV5-1 combines with J gene TRBJ2-5; no definite D call. V lost 1 base, J lost 1 base, and 8 bases lay in between. Germline V gene sequence: CDR1 SGHRS, CDR2 YFSETQ. The CDR3 totals 14 residues. This chain's CDR3 is CASSLYRRQETQYF. The CDR3 nucleotides read TGCGCCAGCAGCTTGTACCGCCGCCAAGAGACCCAGTACTTC.

This clone was observed once. This chain connects TRBV5-1 to TRBJ1-1, with TRBD1 matching 7 bases. The CDR3 spans 16 residues. The J segment lost 2 bases and the V segment lost 0 bases, leaving 7 bases of the junction unmatched. Looked up from germline, CDR1 is SGHRS and CDR2 is YFSETQ. CDR3 DNA: TGCGCCAGCAGCTTGGCCGGGGGACAGTTAAACACTGAAGCTTTCTTT. Its protein product is CASSLAGGQLNTEAFF.

The rearrangement joins TRBV5-4 to TRBJ1-4; D call uncertain. V lost 4 bases to trimming and J lost 5 bases, with 9 bases between them. This CDR3 has 13 amino acids. Looked up from germline, CDR1 is SGHNT and CDR2 is YYREEE (reference sequence). In DNA, the CDR3 is TGTGCCAGCAGCACCCCTGGCAATGAAAAACTGTTTTTT. It yields the protein CASSTPGNEKLFF.

The gene calls are TRBV11-3 and TRBJ2-5, with TRBD2 matching 8 bases. CDR1 and CDR2 (germline): SGHNT, YENEEA. After removal of 3 bases from V and 5 bases from J, the junction contained 11 bases not matched to a gene. The CDR3 has 16 residues. This CDR3 is CASSFRSGSLRETQYF. CDR3 nucleotide sequence: TGTGCCAGCAGCTTTCGCAGCGGGAGCCTAAGGGAGACCCAGTACTTC.

Details on this clone: At the DNA level, this CDR3 is encoded by other sequences in the same sample as well. J is TRBJ2-7 and V is TRBV28; the match to TRBD2 covers 11 bases. CDR1 and CDR2 from the germline V gene are MDHEN and SYDVKM. There are 15 residues in the CDR3. The trim removed 5 bases at V and 0 bases at J, leaving 3 bases unmatched. The CDR3 reads CASSLTSGSSYEQYF. CDR3 DNA sequence: TGTGCCAGCAGTCTTACTAGCGGGAGCTCCTACGAGCAGTACTTC. The variable domain in full, with the rest retrieved from reference TRBV28 and TRBJ2-7, is DVKVTQSSRYLVKRTGEKVFLECVQDMDHENMFWYRQDPGLGLRLIYFSYDVKMKEKGDIPEGYSVSREKKERFSLILESASTNQTSMYLCASSLTSGSSYEQYFGPGTRLTVT.

The chain is built from TRBV10-3 and TRBJ1-3; unclear D gene. Germline V gene data show CDR1 as ENHRY and CDR2 as SYGVKD. CDR3 length: 14 amino acids. V gave up 11 bases and J gave up 2 bases, with 16 bases separating them. Here the CDR3 DNA reads TGTGCCTTCCACCTTTGGGATGCTGGAAACACCATATATTTT. Residues: CAFHLWDAGNTIYF.